This entry lists 16 T cell receptor beta chains sequenced from one sample in a study of blood T cell repertoires in COVID-19 (TCRdb year 2020). Library preparation employed the immunoSEQ multiplex PCR assay. This immuneACCESS table, as held by TCRdb, lists in-frame sequences with V and J called but not all clones. Of the missing ones, under half trace to an unresolved V gene in checked studies; the others have no known cause. For this sample the table gives 200,000 to 300,000 clones, of which more than 85% were detected only once. Roughly 8.3% of the sample rests with the top ten. Sequences were obtained from PBMCs or T cells enriched from blood (not recorded which). The receptors shown here come from a man aged 35-49 years who had recovered from COVID-19.

The chain is built from TRBV5-4 and TRBJ1-1; D perhaps matches TRBD1 (5 bases). The V gene's germline CDR1 is SGHNT and CDR2 YYREEE (reference sequence). Deletions cut 4 bases from V and 2 bases from J, with 12 bases between. The CDR3 contains 14 residues. CDR3 residues: CASSPPDSNTEAFF. The DNA of the CDR3 is TGTGCCAGCAGCCCTCCAGACAGCAACACTGAAGCTTTCTTT.

This chain uses TRBV18 with TRBJ1-4; D is unresolved. CDR3 length: 14 amino acids. V was cut by 2 bases and J by 1 base, with 5 bases left in between. Per germline, CDR1 KGHSH and CDR2 LQKENI. The CDR3 region has the DNA TGTGCCAGCTCACCAGAGGGAACTAATGAAAAACTGTTTTTT. Translation: CASSPEGTNEKLFF.

This clone was picked up one time. The chain carries TRBV12-5 and TRBJ1-2; D is uncertain. Germline-derived CDR1 and CDR2 are LGHNT and FRNRAP. V lost 1 base and J 4 bases, leaving 13 bases between the germline ends. The CDR3 is made up of 15 amino acids. The CDR3 reads CASGLGSSGIYGYTF. DNA of the CDR3: TGTGCTAGTGGTTTGGGGTCCTCCGGGATCTATGGCTACACCTTC.

Turning to this clone: Germline is not matched at one junction end, which may reflect a read error. The rearrangement joins TRBV19 to TRBJ2-7; 13 bases are a match to TRBD2. Germline CDR1 is LNHDA and CDR2 is SQIVND (reference sequence). The CDR3 runs 18 residues. The CDR3 DNA follows: TGTGCCAGTAGTATCGGACTAGCGGGAGACATTAACTCCTGCGAGCAGTACTTC. Translation gives CASSIGLAGDINSCEQYF. Drawing the rest from reference TRBV19 and TRBJ2-7, the complete variable domain is DGGITQSPKYLFRKEGQNVTLSCEQNLNHDAMYWYRQDPGQGLRLIYYSQIVNDFQKGDIAEGYSVSREKKESFPLTVTSAQKNPTAFYLCASSIGLAGDINSCEQYFGPGTRLTVT.

Only a few counts were recorded for this clone. The CDR3: CAAGRNQPQHF. The DNA for the CDR3 is TGTGCCGCAGGGCGGAATCAGCCCCAGCATTTT. This chain links TRBV6-5 with TRBJ1-5, with D possibly TRBD1 on 5 matching bases. Germline V gene data show CDR1 as MNHEY and CDR2 as SVGAGI. The germline V and J ends were trimmed by 11 bases and 4 bases, with 9 bases remaining between them. The CDR3 has 11 amino acids.

This rearrangement joins TRBV28 to TRBJ2-3; weak D call: TRBD2 (6 bases). Germline assignment: CDR1 MDHEN and CDR2 SYDVKM. V dropped 6 bases and J dropped 3 bases, with 22 bases sitting between them. The CDR3 consists of 17 residues. CDR3 nucleotide sequence: TGTGCCAGCAGCTTTGACCAGGCTAGCGCGTATACAGATACGCAGTATTTT. Protein sequence: CASSFDQASAYTDTQYF.

This clone was detected a few times. The identical CDR3 is also encoded by other nucleotide sequences in the sample. The chain links TRBV7-8 to TRBJ2-2, with 11 bases identical to TRBD2. V shed 5 bases and J 4 bases; nucleotides not matched to a gene: 6. The CDR3 spans 16 residues. Germline V gives CDR1 SGHVS, CDR2 FQNEAQ. For the CDR3, the DNA is TGTGCCAGCAGCCGTCTAGCGGGAGGTGTCACCGGGGAGCTGTTTTTT. The encoded protein is CASSRLAGGVTGELFF.

This chain uses TRBV6-1 with TRBJ1-6; D remains ambiguous. V lost 3 bases and J 6 bases, leaving 15 bases between the germline ends. CDR3 length equals 16 residues. Germline V gives CDR1 MNHNS, CDR2 SASEGT. The CDR3 DNA sequence: TGTGCCAGCAGTGAGCATACGGGGATTATTAATTCACCCCTCCACTTT. Its protein is CASSEHTGIINSPLHF.

This clone was seen a few times. The chain carries TRBV6-2 or TRBV6-3 and TRBJ2-5, with 9 bases fitting TRBD2. The CDR3 runs 16 residues. Looked up from germline, CDR1 is MNHEY and CDR2 is SVGEGT. The trim removed 0 bases at V and 1 base at J, leaving 3 bases unmatched. The DNA of the CDR3 is TGTGCCAGCAGTTACTCGATGGGACTAGCCCAAGAGACCCAGTACTTC. It yields the protein CASSYSMGLAQETQYF.

The genes are TRBV19 and TRBJ1-6; 7 bases agree with TRBD1. The germline V gene has CDR1 LNHDA and CDR2 SQIVND (reference sequence). The CDR3 consists of 13 residues. With 7 bases clipped from V and 7 bases from J, the junction kept 4 bases outside the gene matches. The CDR3 reads CASKPGQNSPLHF. CDR3 sequence (DNA): TGTGCCAGTAAACCGGGACAGAATTCACCCCTCCACTTT.

V usage is TRBV4-3 and J usage is TRBJ2-2; perhaps TRBD2 as D (6 bases). Germline-derived CDR1 and CDR2 are LGHNA and YSLEER. V shed 0 bases and J shed 1 base, with 12 bases lying between them. The CDR3 is 17 residues long. The CDR3 reads CASSQDAGSGNTGELFF. The CDR3 DNA is TGCGCCAGCAGCCAAGATGCAGGTAGCGGGAACACCGGGGAGCTGTTTTTT.

The V call is TRBV3-1 (or the pseudogene TRBV3-2), the J call TRBJ2-3, with D perhaps TRBD1 (6 bases). Germline V lookup: CDR1 LGHDT, CDR2 YNNKEL (reference sequence). The CDR3 consists of 14 residues. Trimming stripped 4 bases from V and 1 base from J, with 9 bases between. The CDR3 reads CASSLRQGTDTQYF. As DNA, the CDR3 is TGTGCCAGCAGCCTACGACAGGGCACAGATACGCAGTATTTT.

The chain has TRBV7-2 and TRBJ1-2; D is ambiguous. Trimming shortened V by 5 bases and J by 5 bases, and 12 bases separated the two germline ends. Per the germline V gene, CDR1 is SGHTA and CDR2 is FQGNSA. This CDR3 region has 13 residues. The CDR3 spells CASSGEPGYGYTF. For the CDR3, the DNA is TGTGCCAGCAGCGGAGAACCGGGATATGGCTACACCTTC.

This clone was observed once. This sample includes further DNA sequences coding for the same CDR3. The J gene is TRBJ2-2, the V gene TRBV7-3; D is uncertain. V lost 4 bases, J lost 5 bases, and 11 bases lay in between. Per the germline V gene, CDR1 is SGHTA and CDR2 is FQGTGA. The CDR3 loop spans 14 amino acids. CDR3 protein: CASSSVSRTGELFF. CDR3 sequence (DNA): TGTGCCAGCAGCTCCGTGTCCCGTACCGGGGAGCTGTTTTTT.

The table lists this clone with a count of one. This chain links TRBV7-8 with TRBJ2-1; possible D gene TRBD2, 6 bases. Germline V gene data show CDR1 as SGHVS and CDR2 as FQNEAQ. The V end was cut by 7 bases, the J end by 9 bases, with 13 bases between. CDR3 length equals 12 residues. In DNA, the CDR3 is TGTGCCAGCAACCTGGGAGGTAGTGAGCAGTTCTTC. Protein sequence: CASNLGGSEQFF.

The genes are TRBV4-1 and TRBJ2-5; 8 bases are shared with TRBD2. This CDR3 region has 15 residues. Losses at the gene ends were 1 base for V and 4 bases for J; bases not matched to a gene: 5. From germline, CDR1 is MGHRA and CDR2 YSYEKL. In DNA form, the CDR3 reads TGCGCCAGCAGCCAAGTCAGCGGGGGCGCAGAGACCCAGTACTTC. Protein product: CASSQVSGGAETQYF.